Sequencing of this TCR beta chain was carried out in a study of PD-1 blockade in classical Hodgkin lymphoma. Study results and caveats: Complete responders possessed baseline diversity comparable to newly diagnosed patients.

This table comes from immunoSEQ multiplex PCR, and its TCRdb copy is limited to in-frame clones, with some not included. Of 30,000 to 35,000 clones listed, 90% were seen once; the top ten hold roughly 0.2%. A note on this clone: Its target is not known.

Patients all relapsed after autologous stem cell transplantation, and there was variation in brentuximab vedotin exposure. Negative magnetic selection isolated CD4+ T cells from thawed PBMCs. The TCR sequence derives from a human donor with classical Hodgkin lymphoma. Sequenced material: CD4+ T cells from blood, taken at baseline.

CDR3 in amino acids: CASSLTGTSGVYEQYF. The CDR3 DNA sequence: TGTGCCAGCAGTTTGACCGGGACTAGCGGAGTTTACGAGCAGTACTTC. The genes are TRBV27 and TRBJ2-7; TRBD2 aligns across 11 bases. This CDR3 has 16 residues. CDR1 is MNHEY, CDR2 SMNVEV, per germline (reference sequence). The ends lost 3 bases at V and 4 bases at J; junction bases unmatched: 8.